Listed below are T cell receptor beta chains from one sample, sequenced in a study of CD8 T cells in ankylosing spondylitis. One entry per CDR3 protein results from TCRdb running MiXCR on the 5' RACE reads. Of approximately 140,000 distinct CDR3 sequences listed, around 9.3% are singletons. The source material was blood, either unsorted or a sorted T cell fraction (not recorded which). The receptors come from a male donor with ankylosing spondylitis or in good health (not recorded which). CDR3s include the opening cysteine and the closing phenylalanine or tryptophan. The D gene is left open where the match is weak. Some rows mark clone size as missing; the rest say once, few, many or name a class of expanded clone.

size: -; length: 14; J: TRBJ2-7; V: TRBV7-9; D: TRBD1; CDR3: CASSLWTGVGEQYF; DNA: TGTGCCAGCAGCTTATGGACAGGGGTGGGCGAGCAGTACTTC
size: many; length: 16; J: TRBJ2-7; V: TRBV5-6; D: -; CDR3: CASSEALGTNSYEQYF; DNA: TGTGCCAGCAGCGAAGCACTCGGGACAAATTCCTACGAGCAGTACTTC
size: few; length: 17; J: TRBJ2-2; V: TRBV10-3; D: -; CDR3: CASSESAAATNTGELFF; DNA: TGTGCCAGCAGTGAGTCGGCAGCCGCTACGAACACCGGGGAGCTGTTTTTT
size: many; length: 11; J: TRBJ1-5; V: TRBV20-1; D: -; CDR3: CSAATGQPQHF; DNA: TGCAGTGCCGCCACTGGGCAGCCCCAGCATTTT
size: -; length: 16; J: TRBJ2-4; V: TRBV4-2; D: -; CDR3: CASSQITTGAKNIQYF; DNA: TGTGCCAGCAGCCAAATAACGACGGGAGCCAAAAACATTCAGTACTTC
size: -; length: 15; J: TRBJ1-3; V: TRBV5-1; D: -; CDR3: CASSLGPNSGNTIYF; DNA: TGCGCCAGCAGCCTGGGACCGAACTCTGGAAACACCATATATTTT
size: many; length: 15; J: TRBJ2-1; V: TRBV7-9; D: TRBD2; CDR3: CASSKLAGVDNEQFF; DNA: TGTGCCAGCAGCAAACTAGCGGGAGTCGACAATGAGCAGTTCTTC
size: many; length: 13; J: TRBJ2-5; V: TRBV20-1; D: -; CDR3: CSADGGQEETQYF; DNA: TGCAGTGCAGACGGGGGACAAGAAGAGACCCAGTACTTC
size: many; length: 17; J: TRBJ2-3; V: TRBV11-2; D: TRBD2; CDR3: CASSLVAGTSVTDTQYF; DNA: TGTGCCAGCAGCTTAGTAGCCGGGACTAGCGTCACAGATACGCAGTATTTT
size: many; length: 15; J: TRBJ2-3; V: TRBV7-2; D: -; CDR3: CASSLGVLGTDTQYF; DNA: TGTGCCAGCAGCTTAGGGGTACTGGGAACGGATACGCAGTATTTT
size: -; length: 16; J: TRBJ2-3; V: TRBV20-1; D: -; CDR3: CSARDYRESWSDTQYF; DNA: TGCAGTGCTAGAGATTATCGGGAAAGTTGGTCAGATACGCAGTATTTT
size: -; length: 16; J: TRBJ2-3; V: TRBV7-8; D: TRBD2; CDR3: CASSKGLAGGPDTQYF; DNA: TGTGCCAGCAGCAAAGGACTAGCGGGAGGGCCGGATACGCAGTATTTT
size: few; length: 14; J: TRBJ2-1; V: TRBV24-1; D: -; CDR3: CATSDNSVGHEQFF; DNA: TGTGCCACCAGTGATAATTCAGTTGGCCATGAGCAGTTCTTC
size: many; length: 19; J: TRBJ2-7; V: TRBV20-1; D: TRBD1; CDR3: CSAAPGQGSLTTLSYEQYF; DNA: TGCAGTGCTGCACCGGGACAGGGCTCTTTGACGACTCTTTCCTACGAGCAGTACTTC
size: -; length: 16; J: TRBJ1-3; V: TRBV12-3/TRBV12-4; D: -; CDR3: CASSLGARSSGNTIYF; DNA: TGTGCCAGCAGTTTAGGTGCGCGTTCCTCTGGAAACACCATATATTTT
size: few; length: 17; J: TRBJ1-2; V: TRBV15; D: TRBD1; CDR3: CATSRELSDRGRYGYTF; DNA: TGTGCCACCAGCAGAGAATTATCAGACAGGGGCCGCTATGGCTACACCTTC
size: -; length: 18; J: TRBJ2-3; V: TRBV2; D: TRBD2; CDR3: CASSLTGVAGGITDTQYF; DNA: TGTGCCAGCAGCCTAACCGGGGTTGCGGGAGGGATCACAGATACGCAGTATTTT
size: many; length: 13; J: TRBJ2-7; V: TRBV20-1; D: -; CDR3: CSARRTLAYEQYF; DNA: TGCAGTGCTAGACGGACCCTCGCCTACGAGCAGTACTTC
size: many; length: 16; J: TRBJ2-3; V: TRBV28; D: -; CDR3: CASSLESTIGTDTQYF; DNA: TGTGCCAGCAGTTTGGAGTCAACAATCGGCACAGATACGCAGTATTTT
size: many; length: 22; J: TRBJ2-3; V: TRBV18; D: TRBD2; CDR3: CASSQTAGTSGIKGAIADTQYF; DNA: TGTGCCAGCTCGCAAACAGCCGGGACTAGCGGGATCAAGGGGGCGATCGCAGATACGCAGTATTTT
size: many; length: 14; J: TRBJ2-7; V: TRBV6-1; D: -; CDR3: CASSRRLGIYEQYF; DNA: TGTGCCAGCAGTCGTCGACTAGGGATCTACGAGCAGTACTTC
size: many; length: 15; J: TRBJ2-3; V: TRBV5-1; D: TRBD2; CDR3: CASRTTSGDTDTQYF; DNA: TGCGCCAGCAGGACGACTAGCGGGGACACAGATACGCAGTATTTT
size: many; length: 16; J: TRBJ2-1; V: TRBV11-2; D: TRBD2; CDR3: CASSLGAGRAYNEQFF; DNA: TGTGCCAGCAGCCTAGGAGCCGGGAGGGCCTACAATGAGCAGTTCTTC
size: few; length: 17; J: TRBJ2-6; V: TRBV3-1; D: -; CDR3: CASSQVLRSSGANVLTF; DNA: TGTGCCAGCAGCCAAGTCCTTCGGTCCTCTGGGGCCAACGTCCTGACTTTC
size: -; length: 14; J: TRBJ2-1; V: TRBV5-6; D: TRBD1; CDR3: CASSSGTGRHEQFF; DNA: TGTGCCAGCAGCTCCGGGACAGGTAGACATGAGCAGTTCTTC
size: many; length: 15; J: TRBJ2-5; V: TRBV20-1; D: -; CDR3: CSARSGARGWETQYF; DNA: TGCAGTGCTAGGAGTGGCGCAAGAGGGTGGGAGACCCAGTACTTC
size: many; length: 15; J: TRBJ1-6; V: TRBV5-1; D: -; CDR3: CASSLAGMYNSPLHF; DNA: TGCGCCAGCAGCTTGGCAGGGATGTATAATTCACCCCTCCACTTT
size: -; length: 14; J: TRBJ2-2; V: TRBV29-1; D: -; CDR3: CSVGLGLYTGELFF; DNA: TGCAGCGTGGGTTTAGGGTTGTACACCGGGGAGCTGTTTTTT
size: many; length: 14; J: TRBJ2-1; V: TRBV5-1; D: -; CDR3: CASSPEGVHNEQFF; DNA: TGCGCCAGCAGCCCGGAAGGTGTTCACAATGAGCAGTTCTTC
size: few; length: 17; J: TRBJ2-2; V: TRBV11-2; D: -; CDR3: CASSLRQGSLGTGELFF; DNA: TGTGCCAGCAGCTTACGGCAGGGATCCCTGGGCACCGGGGAGCTGTTTTTT
size: many; length: 14; J: TRBJ1-2; V: TRBV5-1; D: -; CDR3: CASSRDLALYGYTF; DNA: TGCGCCAGCAGTCGGGACTTGGCCCTATATGGCTACACCTTC
size: few; length: 16; J: TRBJ2-5; V: TRBV9; D: TRBD2; CDR3: CASSVGSTGGRETQYF; DNA: TGTGCCAGCAGCGTAGGCTCAACGGGAGGGCGGGAGACCCAGTACTTC
size: many; length: 15; J: TRBJ2-7; V: TRBV6-4; D: TRBD2; CDR3: CASSETSGEVFKQYF; DNA: TGTGCCAGCAGTGAGACTAGCGGGGAAGTGTTTAAGCAGTACTTC